This is a list of T cell receptor beta chains from one sample in a study of CD8 T cells in ankylosing spondylitis. MiXCR, applied by TCRdb to the 5' RACE reads, yields one record per CDR3 protein. The sample consists of 250,000 to 350,000 distinct CDR3 sequences, about 20% of them appearing once. The sequenced sample consisted of blood, either unsorted or a sorted T cell fraction (not recorded which). These receptors all come from a male donor with ankylosing spondylitis or in good health (not recorded which). Each CDR3 is given with its conserved first and last residue. A D gene is named only where the DNA matches it firmly.

J gene: TRBJ2-2; V gene: TRBV12-3/TRBV12-4; D gene: TRBD2; CDR3 protein: CASSIQGRGAGELFF
J gene: TRBJ2-3; V gene: TRBV20-1; D gene: TRBD2; CDR3 protein: CSAGSLAGGWSDTQYF
J gene: TRBJ1-5; V gene: TRBV5-1; D gene: NA; CDR3 protein: CASSLDGGPKPQHF
J gene: TRBJ2-2; V gene: TRBV20-1; D gene: NA; CDR3 protein: CSARSRVAGTGELFF
J gene: TRBJ2-5; V gene: TRBV6-1; D gene: NA; CDR3 protein: CASSEGSGRETQYF
J gene: TRBJ2-5; V gene: TRBV20-1; D gene: NA; CDR3 protein: CSARVSGQPQETQYF
J gene: TRBJ2-3; V gene: TRBV6-1; D gene: TRBD1; CDR3 protein: CASTESGTGGTQYF
J gene: TRBJ2-2; V gene: TRBV12-3/TRBV12-4; D gene: NA; CDR3 protein: CASSSGPGTGELFF
J gene: TRBJ2-3; V gene: TRBV7-3; D gene: NA; CDR3 protein: CASSSRFSPEEGTDTRYF
J gene: TRBJ1-6; V gene: TRBV12-3/TRBV12-4; D gene: NA; CDR3 protein: CASSVQGHSPLHF
J gene: TRBJ2-2; V gene: TRBV3-1; D gene: TRBD2; CDR3 protein: CASSHSGGTHTGELFF
J gene: TRBJ1-2; V gene: TRBV29-1; D gene: TRBD1; CDR3 protein: CSVERSQGARYGYTF
J gene: TRBJ1-6; V gene: TRBV6-1; D gene: TRBD1; CDR3 protein: CASKRQGRSPLHF
J gene: TRBJ1-5; V gene: TRBV5-1; D gene: NA; CDR3 protein: CASSLSPGNQPQHF
J gene: TRBJ1-1; V gene: TRBV27; D gene: TRBD1; CDR3 protein: CASSLSKTGVTEAFF
J gene: TRBJ2-2; V gene: TRBV28; D gene: NA; CDR3 protein: CASSLGGARGFTGELFF
J gene: TRBJ1-5; V gene: TRBV3-1; D gene: NA; CDR3 protein: CASSQDPGGHQPQHF
J gene: TRBJ2-3; V gene: TRBV20-1; D gene: TRBD2; CDR3 protein: CSASTSGGTGGGTDTQYF
J gene: TRBJ1-5; V gene: TRBV7-6; D gene: NA; CDR3 protein: CASSLGGNNQPQHF
J gene: TRBJ2-3; V gene: TRBV5-1; D gene: TRBD1; CDR3 protein: CASSLSGTGVLDTQYF
J gene: TRBJ2-3; V gene: TRBV11-3; D gene: NA; CDR3 protein: CASARYSEADTQYF
J gene: TRBJ1-5; V gene: TRBV12-3/TRBV12-4; D gene: NA; CDR3 protein: CASSLGDYSNQPQHF
J gene: TRBJ2-3; V gene: TRBV11-2; D gene: NA; CDR3 protein: CASSLVGGRGSLGTDTQYF
J gene: TRBJ2-1; V gene: TRBV11-2; D gene: TRBD2; CDR3 protein: CASSQLAGADNEQFF
J gene: TRBJ2-5; V gene: TRBV24-1; D gene: TRBD1; CDR3 protein: CATSEGTGWKETQYF
J gene: TRBJ2-5; V gene: TRBV29-1; D gene: NA; CDR3 protein: CSVATGQRETQYF
J gene: TRBJ1-5; V gene: TRBV20-1; D gene: NA; CDR3 protein: CSAGEPQHF
J gene: TRBJ1-4; V gene: TRBV6-1; D gene: NA; CDR3 protein: CASSVDRKNEKLFF
J gene: TRBJ2-5; V gene: TRBV29-1; D gene: NA; CDR3 protein: CSVEGIGQETQYF
J gene: TRBJ1-1; V gene: TRBV3-1; D gene: TRBD1; CDR3 protein: CASSGRDRQRRGNTEAFF
J gene: TRBJ2-2; V gene: TRBV24-1; D gene: NA; CDR3 protein: CATSDGGTRNTGELFF
J gene: TRBJ2-5; V gene: TRBV10-3; D gene: TRBD2; CDR3 protein: CAISEPGLAEQETQYF
J gene: TRBJ2-2; V gene: TRBV5-1; D gene: NA; CDR3 protein: CASSSIQGGAGELFF
J gene: TRBJ1-6; V gene: TRBV7-3; D gene: TRBD1; CDR3 protein: CASSQGDRVNSPLHF
J gene: TRBJ2-1; V gene: TRBV28; D gene: TRBD1; CDR3 protein: CASSSWDRVLYNEQFF
J gene: TRBJ1-5; V gene: TRBV30; D gene: TRBD1; CDR3 protein: CAWSAGQTANQPQHF
J gene: TRBJ2-3; V gene: TRBV12-3/TRBV12-4; D gene: NA; CDR3 protein: CASSPTGRADTQYF
J gene: TRBJ2-5; V gene: TRBV3-1; D gene: NA; CDR3 protein: CASSQILRRGRKETQYF
J gene: TRBJ2-1; V gene: TRBV29-1; D gene: NA; CDR3 protein: CSVLSQGGEQFF
J gene: TRBJ1-2; V gene: TRBV28; D gene: NA; CDR3 protein: CASRSTGTAYGYTF
J gene: TRBJ1-1; V gene: TRBV11-2; D gene: NA; CDR3 protein: CASSSTPNTEAFF
J gene: TRBJ2-4; V gene: TRBV20-1; D gene: NA; CDR3 protein: CSARQGFKNIQYF
J gene: TRBJ2-3; V gene: TRBV25-1; D gene: TRBD1; CDR3 protein: CASSESPTGADTQYF
J gene: TRBJ2-2; V gene: TRBV5-6; D gene: TRBD1; CDR3 protein: CASSGDRSNTGELFF
J gene: TRBJ1-5; V gene: TRBV19; D gene: TRBD1; CDR3 protein: CASHDRGVNQPQHF
J gene: TRBJ2-1; V gene: TRBV6-4; D gene: TRBD2; CDR3 protein: CASKSLAGGPNEQFF
J gene: TRBJ1-2; V gene: TRBV3-1; D gene: NA; CDR3 protein: CASSQNQQVTTPYGYTF
J gene: TRBJ2-3; V gene: TRBV9; D gene: NA; CDR3 protein: CASSPESTDTQYF
J gene: TRBJ2-1; V gene: TRBV28; D gene: NA; CDR3 protein: CASRVSGAAEQFF
J gene: TRBJ1-2; V gene: TRBV28; D gene: TRBD1; CDR3 protein: CAISTGGTYGYTF
J gene: TRBJ1-5; V gene: TRBV24-1; D gene: TRBD1; CDR3 protein: CATGGTDYQPQHF
J gene: TRBJ2-2; V gene: TRBV20-1; D gene: NA; CDR3 protein: CSARDDAGELFF
J gene: TRBJ2-1; V gene: TRBV24-1; D gene: TRBD1; CDR3 protein: CATSDPTGGTYNEQFF
J gene: TRBJ2-5; V gene: TRBV9; D gene: TRBD2; CDR3 protein: CASSVGPTSEETQYF
J gene: TRBJ2-3; V gene: TRBV6-2/TRBV6-3; D gene: TRBD2; CDR3 protein: CASRTGLVGNTQYF
J gene: TRBJ1-1; V gene: TRBV12-3/TRBV12-4; D gene: TRBD1; CDR3 protein: CASTVKGQGFSEAFF
J gene: TRBJ1-2; V gene: TRBV5-1; D gene: NA; CDR3 protein: CASSGGPGSYGYTF